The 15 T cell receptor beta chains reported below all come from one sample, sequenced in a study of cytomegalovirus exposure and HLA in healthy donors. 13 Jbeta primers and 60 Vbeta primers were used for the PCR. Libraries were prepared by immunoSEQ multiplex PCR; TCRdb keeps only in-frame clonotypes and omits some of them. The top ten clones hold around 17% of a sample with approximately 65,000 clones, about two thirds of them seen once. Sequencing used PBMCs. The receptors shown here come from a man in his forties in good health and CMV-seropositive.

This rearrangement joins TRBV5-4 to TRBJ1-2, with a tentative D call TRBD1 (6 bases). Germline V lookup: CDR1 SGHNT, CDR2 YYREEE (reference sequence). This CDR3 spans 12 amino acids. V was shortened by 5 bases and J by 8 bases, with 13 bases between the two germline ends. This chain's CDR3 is CASSRDTTGYTF. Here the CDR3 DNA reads TGTGCCAGCAGTAGGGACACCACGGGCTACACCTTC.

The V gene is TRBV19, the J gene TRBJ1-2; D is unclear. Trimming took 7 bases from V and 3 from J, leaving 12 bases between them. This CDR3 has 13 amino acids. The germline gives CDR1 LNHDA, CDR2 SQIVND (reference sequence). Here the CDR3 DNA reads TGTGCCAGTATGTTGCACGCAGACTATGGCTACACCTTC. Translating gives CASMLHADYGYTF.

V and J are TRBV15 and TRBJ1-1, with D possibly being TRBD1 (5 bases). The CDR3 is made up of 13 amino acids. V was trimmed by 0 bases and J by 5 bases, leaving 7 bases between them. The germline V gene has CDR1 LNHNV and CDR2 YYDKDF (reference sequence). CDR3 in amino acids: CATSRDGGTEAFF. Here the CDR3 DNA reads TGTGCCACCAGCAGAGATGGGGGGACTGAAGCTTTCTTT.

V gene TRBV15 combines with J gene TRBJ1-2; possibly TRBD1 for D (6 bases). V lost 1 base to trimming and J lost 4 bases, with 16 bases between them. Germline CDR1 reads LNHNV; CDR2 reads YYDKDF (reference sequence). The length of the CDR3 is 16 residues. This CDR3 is CATSRALTGTSYGYTF. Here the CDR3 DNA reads TGTGCCACCAGCAGAGCCCTGACAGGAACCTCCTATGGCTACACCTTC.

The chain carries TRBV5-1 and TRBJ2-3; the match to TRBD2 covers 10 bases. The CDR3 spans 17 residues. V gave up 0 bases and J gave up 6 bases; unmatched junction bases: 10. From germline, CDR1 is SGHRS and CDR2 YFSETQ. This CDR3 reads CASSLAPLAGKGDTQYF. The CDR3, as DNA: TGCGCCAGCAGCTTGGCCCCACTAGCGGGGAAGGGGGATACGCAGTATTTT.

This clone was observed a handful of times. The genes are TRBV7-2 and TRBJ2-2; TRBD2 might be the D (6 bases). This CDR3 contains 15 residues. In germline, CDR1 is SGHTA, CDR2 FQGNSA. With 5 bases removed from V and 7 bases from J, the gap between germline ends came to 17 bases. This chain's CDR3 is CASSPNSGKGGELFF. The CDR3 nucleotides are TGTGCCAGCAGCCCAAATAGCGGAAAGGGCGGGGAGCTGTTTTTT.

In DNA, the CDR3 is TGTGCCAGCAGTGACCGTGGGGGGAGGGCCTCTCAGTTCTTC. Protein sequence: CASSDRGGRASQFF. V and J are TRBV7-9 and TRBJ2-1; 7 bases match TRBD2. With 6 bases clipped from V and 13 bases from J, the junction kept 15 bases outside the gene matches. Germline V CDR1 and CDR2: SEHNR, FQNEAQ (reference sequence). The CDR3 spans 14 residues.

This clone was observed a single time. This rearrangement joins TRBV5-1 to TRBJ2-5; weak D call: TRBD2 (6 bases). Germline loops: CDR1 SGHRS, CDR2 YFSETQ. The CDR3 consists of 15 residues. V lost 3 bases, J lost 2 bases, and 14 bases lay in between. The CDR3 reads CASSSTFGGQETQYF. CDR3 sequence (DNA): TGCGCCAGCAGCTCAACGTTCGGGGGACAAGAGACCCAGTACTTC.

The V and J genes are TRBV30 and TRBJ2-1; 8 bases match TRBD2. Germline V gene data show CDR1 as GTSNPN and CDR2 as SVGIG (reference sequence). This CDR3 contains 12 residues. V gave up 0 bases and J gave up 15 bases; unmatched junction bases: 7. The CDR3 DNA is TGTGCCTGGAGTGTCCCGGGCGGGAGGTTGTTCTTC. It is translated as CAWSVPGGRLFF.

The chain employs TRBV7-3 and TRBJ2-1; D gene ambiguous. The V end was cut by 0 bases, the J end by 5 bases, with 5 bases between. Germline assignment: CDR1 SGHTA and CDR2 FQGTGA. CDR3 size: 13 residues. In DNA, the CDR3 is TGTGCCAGCAGCTTAACACAAGACAATGAGCAGTTCTTC. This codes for CASSLTQDNEQFF.

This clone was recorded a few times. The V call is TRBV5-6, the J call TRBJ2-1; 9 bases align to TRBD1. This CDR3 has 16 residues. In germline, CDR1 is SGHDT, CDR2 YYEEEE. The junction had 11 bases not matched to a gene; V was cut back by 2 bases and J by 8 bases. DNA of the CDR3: TGTGCCAGCAGCTTCGCGCCGGGACAGGGCTATGATGAGCAGTTCTTC. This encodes CASSFAPGQGYDEQFF.

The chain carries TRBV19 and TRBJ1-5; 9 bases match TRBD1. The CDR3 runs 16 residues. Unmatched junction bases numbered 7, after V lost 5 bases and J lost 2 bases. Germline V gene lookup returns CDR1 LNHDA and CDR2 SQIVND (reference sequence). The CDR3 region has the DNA TGTGCCAGTAGTCCTACAGGGGGCGAGGGCAATCAGCCCCAGCATTTT. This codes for CASSPTGGEGNQPQHF.

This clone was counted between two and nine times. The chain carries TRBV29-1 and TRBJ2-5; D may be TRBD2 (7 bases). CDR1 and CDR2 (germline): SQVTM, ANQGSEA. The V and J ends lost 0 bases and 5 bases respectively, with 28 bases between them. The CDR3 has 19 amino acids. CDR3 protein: CSVEDLGGSWGGGFETQYF. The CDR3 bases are TGCAGCGTTGAAGATTTAGGGGGGTCTTGGGGCGGGGGTTTCGAGACCCAGTACTTC.

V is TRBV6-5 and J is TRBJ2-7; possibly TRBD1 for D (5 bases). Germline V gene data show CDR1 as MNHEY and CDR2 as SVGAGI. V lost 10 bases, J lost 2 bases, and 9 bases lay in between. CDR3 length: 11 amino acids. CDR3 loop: CATGPPYEQYF. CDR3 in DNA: TGTGCCACAGGGCCTCCCTACGAGCAGTACTTC.

The CDR3 DNA reads as TGTGCCAGCAGCTTCTCAGGGGCGCAAGCAGATACGCAGTATTTT. Translation: CASSFSGAQADTQYF. This chain links TRBV11-2 with TRBJ2-3; D possibly corresponds to TRBD1 (6 bases). Trimming shortened V by 3 bases and J by 4 bases, and 14 bases separated the two germline ends. Germline-derived CDR1 and CDR2 are SGHAT and FQNNGV. The CDR3 runs 15 residues.